The 4 T cell receptor beta chains given below trace back to one sample, sequenced in a study of blood T cells in healthy people across ages. PCR was performed a second time for 7 to 11 cycles using a sample-barcoded 5' primer and a J-beta primer mix. TCRdb processed the 5' RACE reads anew with MiXCR; each CDR3 protein has one entry. The top ten clones hold 30% to 45% of a sample with about 640,000 distinct CDR3 sequences, roughly 58% of them seen once. The sample was blood. All receptors come from a man aged 60 to 75 in good health.

A few counts support this clonotype. The chain carries TRBV3-1 and TRBJ1-6; D is ambiguous. Germline V CDR1 and CDR2: LGHDT, YNNKEL (reference sequence). The CDR3 consists of 14 residues. V dropped 3 bases and J dropped 7 bases, with 10 bases sitting between them. The CDR3 nucleotides are TGTGCCAGCAGCCAGCGCAGACTAAATTCACCCCTCCACTTT. Translating gives CASSQRRLNSPLHF.

This clonotype has more than one count but fewer than ten. The CDR3 region has the DNA TGCAGTGCTAGAGAAGCGGGGGGTGTCAATGAGCAGTTCTTC. It encodes CSAREAGGVNEQFF. This chain uses TRBV20-1 with TRBJ2-1, with 9 bases aligning to TRBD2. CDR3 length: 14 amino acids. After removal of 0 bases from V and 6 bases from J, the junction contained 3 bases not matched to a gene. CDR1 and CDR2 from the germline V gene are DFQATT and SNEGSKA (reference sequence).

The chain couples TRBV7-2 to TRBJ2-7; D not certain. The CDR3 is made up of 14 amino acids. Deletions cut 5 bases from V and 7 bases from J, with 18 bases between. Germline lookup yields CDR1 SGHTA and CDR2 FQGNSA. CDR3 in DNA: TGTGCCAGCAGCCCTCCGTATCCCTACAATGAGCAGTACTTC. Protein product: CASSPPYPYNEQYF. The full variable domain, in which reference TRBV7-2 and TRBJ2-7 provide the parts outside the CDR3, is GAGVSQSPSNKVTEKGKDVELRCDPISGHTALYWYRQSLGQGLEFLIYFQGNSAPDKSGLPSDRFSAERTGGSVSTLTIQRTQQEDSAVYLCASSPPYPYNEQYFGPGTRLTVT.

Regarding this clonotype: One junction end disagrees with the germline gene, perhaps due to a read error. The CDR3 loop is CNARSVGYTEAFF. The CDR3 bases are TGCAATGCTAGGAGTGTAGGCTACACTGAAGCTTTCTTT. The genes are TRBV20-1 and TRBJ1-1; no firm D call. CDR3 size: 13 residues. From germline, CDR1 is DFQATT and CDR2 SNEGSKA (reference sequence).